Listed below are T cell receptor beta chains from one sample, sequenced in a study of vaccination effects on CD4 cells after COVID-19. TCRdb keeps only in-frame clones here, not all; method: immunoSEQ multiplex PCR. Of some 19,000 clones detected, roughly 69% appear once; the ten largest clones hold 38%. No antigen has been assigned to these receptors. The sequences come from CD4+ T cells from PBMCs cultured with a peptide pool, collected before COVID-19 vaccination. The receptor source for this set is a human donor who had a prior SARS-CoV-2 infection. CDR3s include the opening cysteine and the closing phenylalanine or tryptophan. The D gene is left open where the match is weak. Some rows have no size entry. The others give once, few or many, or a class for an expanded clone.

D | size | J | V | DNA | CDR3
. | few | TRBJ1-1 | TRBV21-1 | TGTGCCAGCAGCAAAGAGACGGTGGACACTGAAGCTTTCTTT | CASSKETVDTEAFF
TRBD1 | . | TRBJ1-2 | TRBV7-2 | TGTGCCAGCAGCCCGAAGTCAGGGGGCGGTTTCGGTGGCTACACCTTC | CASSPKSGGGFGGYTF
. | . | TRBJ1-6 | TRBV2 | TGTGCCAGCAACCCGGGTGGGGGGCTTGATTCACCCCTCCACTTT | CASNPGGGLDSPLHF
. | few | TRBJ1-2 | TRBV19 | TGTGCCAGTAGTATAGAAACTAACTATGGCTACACCTTC | CASSIETNYGYTF
. | once | TRBJ2-7 | TRBV5-4 | TGTGCCAGCAGCTTGGAGGCAGGGGCCTACGAGCAGTACTTC | CASSLEAGAYEQYF
TRBD1 | . | TRBJ2-1 | TRBV7-3 | TGTGCCAGCAGCGGAGGTGGGACAGGGGCCTACAATGAGCAGTTCTTC | CASSGGGTGAYNEQFF
. | . | TRBJ2-2 | TRBV7-3 | TGTGCCAGCAGCTTAAGGGCGGCAAACACCGGGGAGCTGTTTTTT | CASSLRAANTGELFF
. | . | TRBJ2-1 | TRBV7-6 | TGTGCCAGCAGCCCCGCGTCAGCGCCATTCTACAATGAGCAGTTCTTC | CASSPASAPFYNEQFF
TRBD2 | medium-sized | TRBJ2-3 | TRBV18 | TGTGCCAGCTCACCGAGACCGGGACTAGCGGGGGGAACTAGCACAGATACGCAGTATTTT | CASSPRPGLAGGTSTDTQYF
TRBD2 | . | TRBJ2-7 | TRBV30 | TGTGCCTGGAGTAGCGGGAGGGGGGTGTACGAGCAGTACTTC | CAWSSGRGVYEQYF
. | . | TRBJ2-1 | TRBV11-2 | TGTGCCAGCAGCTTACTCGGTACTTACAATGAGCAGTTCTTC | CASSLLGTYNEQFF
TRBD2 | . | TRBJ2-7 | TRBV5-1 | TGCGCCAGCAGCCCGCGTCGGGGGGTTCTATACGAGCAGTACTTC | CASSPRRGVLYEQYF
. | . | TRBJ1-4 | TRBV18 | TGTGCCAGCTCACCCCGGACTGCTTTTGAAAAACTGTTTTTT | CASSPRTAFEKLFF
. | . | TRBJ2-3 | TRBV5-6 | TGTGCCAGCAGGAGGATGGGATTTTTCACAGATACGCAGTATTTT | CASRRMGFFTDTQYF
. | . | TRBJ1-1 | TRBV3-1/TRBV3-2 | TGTGCCAGCACCCATGACGGGGGGATTGAAGCTTTCTTT | CASTHDGGIEAFF
. | . | TRBJ1-2 | TRBV18 | TGTGCCAGCTCACCAGGCACAGGGCTGGAGGGCTATGGCTACACCTTC | CASSPGTGLEGYGYTF